Below, 10 T cell receptor beta chains from the same sample are listed, as sequenced in a study of response to subunit inactivated influenza vaccine. TCRdb reprocessed the RT-PCR reads via MiXCR and lists one record per CDR3 protein. The sample has 610,000 or so distinct CDR3 sequences, around 15% seen once. The specimen was PBMCs from blood, collected less than 13 days after vaccination. The receptors were sampled from a man aged 45-65 years who received an inactivated influenza vaccine.

J is TRBJ2-1 and V is TRBV7-6; TRBD2 might be the D (7 bases). Per germline, CDR1 SGHVS and CDR2 FNYEAQ. The CDR3 loop spans 17 amino acids. The V end lost 1 base, the J end lost 7 bases, and 20 bases lay between the germline ends. CDR3 in DNA: TGTGCCAGCAGCTTAGGATGGGGGGGGGGCCCTCCAAATGAGCAGTTCTTC. This codes for CASSLGWGGGPPNEQFF. The full variable domain, its missing parts supplied by reference TRBV7-6 and TRBJ2-1, is GAGVSQSPRYKVTKRGQDVALRCDPISGHVSLYWYRQALGQGPEFLTYFNYEAQQDKSGLPNDRFSAERPEGSISTLTIQRTEQRDSAMYRCASSLGWGGGPPNEQFFGPGTRLTVL.

This clonotype was detected many times. The J gene is TRBJ2-4, the V gene TRBV20-1; D is unclear. Germline V lookup: CDR1 DFQATT, CDR2 SNEGSKA (reference sequence). CDR3 size: 14 residues. CDR3 residues: CGTRWGRAKNIQYF. CDR3 nucleotides: TGCGGCACACGGTGGGGTAGGGCCAAAAACATTCAGTACTTC.

The chain joins TRBV29-1 to TRBJ1-1; D is uncertain. The CDR3 contains 10 residues. With 7 bases removed from V and 11 bases from J, the gap between germline ends came to 14 bases. Looked up from germline, CDR1 is SQVTM and CDR2 is ANQGSEA. The CDR3 here is CSGGENRAFF. Written as DNA, the CDR3 is TGCAGCGGGGGAGAGAATCGGGCTTTCTTT.

The chain recombines TRBV5-1 with TRBJ2-1; perhaps TRBD2 as D (5 bases). Looked up from germline, CDR1 is SGHRS and CDR2 is YFSETQ. The CDR3 extends over 18 amino acids. Trimming took off 0 bases at V and 3 bases at J, with 19 bases between the two ends. CDR3 DNA: TGCGCCAGCAGCTTGGGACGAATCCAGCGGAGCCTCTACAATGAGCAGTTCTTC. Amino acid sequence: CASSLGRIQRSLYNEQFF.

The chain is built from TRBV18 and TRBJ2-5; TRBD2 might be the D (5 bases). The CDR3 runs 13 residues. The V and J ends lost 2 bases and 5 bases respectively, with 9 bases between them. The germline gives CDR1 KGHSH, CDR2 LQKENI. In nucleotides, the CDR3 is TGTGCCAGCTCACCAGTGGGAGAGGAGACCCAGTACTTC. It specifies CASSPVGEETQYF.

The genes are TRBV9 and TRBJ2-7; 7 nucleotides line up with TRBD1. CDR1 SGDLS and CDR2 YYNGEE come from the germline V gene. The trim removed 4 bases at V and 0 bases at J, leaving 10 bases unmatched. CDR3 length: 16 amino acids. CDR3 in amino acids: CASSPLGGGRSYEQYF. The CDR3 nucleotides read TGTGCCAGCAGCCCGTTAGGGGGCGGGCGCTCCTACGAGCAGTACTTC.

In DNA, the CDR3 is TGCAGCGCCAGACCCCCGCTAGCGGGGGGGCAGGCAGATACGCAGTATTTT. This translates into CSARPPLAGGQADTQYF. The rearrangement joins TRBV29-1 to TRBJ2-3, with 12 positions matching TRBD2. Germline CDR1 is SQVTM and CDR2 is ANQGSEA. Trimming at V came to 7 bases and at J to 4 bases, leaving 15 bases not matched to a gene. This CDR3 contains 17 residues.

The rearrangement joins TRBV9 to TRBJ2-7, with D perhaps matching TRBD1 (5 bases). Germline assignment: CDR1 SGDLS and CDR2 YYNGEE. The CDR3 has 16 residues. Trimming pared 3 bases from V and 3 bases from J, leaving 19 bases between. The CDR3 region is CASSAEGVSSSYEQYF. The CDR3 nucleotides read TGTGCCAGCAGCGCCGAAGGGGTCTCCTCAAGCTACGAGCAGTACTTC.

In its sample, this clonotype was seen a few times. The chain is built from TRBV20-1 and TRBJ2-5, with 7 nucleotides matching TRBD2. The germline gives CDR1 DFQATT, CDR2 SNEGSKA (reference sequence). The CDR3 covers 15 residues. V was pared by 5 bases and J by 0 bases, with 9 bases of the junction left unmatched. CDR3 residues: CSASLAETYQETQYF. CDR3 nucleotides: TGCAGTGCTTCCCTAGCGGAGACGTACCAAGAGACCCAGTACTTC.

This clonotype was recorded a few times. The chain links TRBV4-1 to TRBJ2-4; 7 bases are a match to TRBD2. The CDR3 is 14 amino acids. Germline CDR1 MGHRA, CDR2 YSYEKL. V was pared by 0 bases and J by 8 bases, with 4 bases of the junction left unmatched. CDR3 residues: CASSQDPSGDIQYF. The CDR3, as DNA: TGCGCCAGCAGCCAAGATCCCAGCGGGGACATTCAGTACTTC.